This T cell receptor (beta chain) derives from a study of T cells after yellow fever vaccination. Study-wide background: The fractions with low cell numbers were processed using SMART-Seq v4 Ultra Low Input.

In TCRdb, the 5' RACE reads were re-called with MiXCR into one record per CDR3 protein. The sample holds about 63,000 distinct CDR3 sequences; 6.5% to 9% are singletons and the top ten take 36%. There are many counts of this clonotype. This CDR3 contains 14 residues. Per germline, CDR1 SGDLS and CDR2 YYNGEE. V dropped 3 bases and J dropped 7 bases, with 15 bases sitting between them. Sequenced here: CD8+ T cells sorted from PBMCs, sampled 15 days after the yellow fever booster vaccination. This chain joins TRBV9 and TRBJ2-3; the D gene could be TRBD1 or TRBD2 (6 bases each). The TCR originated in a man aged 30 to 45 who received the YFV17D yellow fever vaccine. The CDR3 region is CASSGGAGDNTQYF. CDR3 DNA sequence: TGTGCCAGCAGCGGGGGGGCTGGCGACAATACGCAGTATTTT.